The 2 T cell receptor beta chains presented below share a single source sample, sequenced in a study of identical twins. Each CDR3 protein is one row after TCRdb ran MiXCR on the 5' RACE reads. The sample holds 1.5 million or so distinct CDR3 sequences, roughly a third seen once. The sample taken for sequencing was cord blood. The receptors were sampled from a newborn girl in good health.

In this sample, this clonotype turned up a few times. The CDR3 DNA reads TGCAGTGCTCCGACCATACGGGAGACCCAGTACTTC. It is translated as CSAPTIRETQYF. This chain joins TRBV20-1 and TRBJ2-5; no definite D call. The V gene lost 5 bases and the J gene lost 5 bases, with 12 bases spanning the gap. The CDR3 is 12 residues long. Germline CDR1 DFQATT, CDR2 SNEGSKA (reference sequence).

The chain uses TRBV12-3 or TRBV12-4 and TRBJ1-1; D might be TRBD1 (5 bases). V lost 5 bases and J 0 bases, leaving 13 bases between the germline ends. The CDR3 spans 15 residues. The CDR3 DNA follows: TGTGCCAGCAGTCCACCGGACACCATGAACACTGAAGCTTTCTTT. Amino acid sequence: CASSPPDTMNTEAFF.